The 9 T cell receptor beta chains below come from one sample, sequenced in a study of shared clonotypes between healthy human individuals (dated by TCRdb to about 2020). Libraries were built with the immunoSEQ multiplex PCR assay. Imported from immuneACCESS, the table was reduced by TCRdb to in-frame sequences with V and J called. These copies leave out some clones; in studies compared against another copy, an unresolved V gene accounts for under half, and the cause of the remainder is not known. The sample includes approximately 2.1 million clones, with 85% to 95% observed a single time. The ten most abundant clones make up under 0.45% of the sample. The sequencing input was naive CD4+ T cells from PBMCs. The sample's cell subset or site label is to be understood as: CD45RA+ positively selected. The receptors come from a man younger than 30 in good health. Some clones in this sample may be carry-over from other donors' samples.

This sequence joins TRBV7-2 and TRBJ1-5; TRBD1 matches at 9 bases. The germline CDR1 and CDR2 sequences are SGHTA and FQGNSA. The CDR3 length is 15 residues. Trimming cost V 6 bases and J 6 bases; bases outside gene matches: 9. Here the CDR3 DNA reads TGTGCCAGCAGTTCTACAGGGGGCGTGCGTCAGCCCCAGCATTTT. Translated, it gives CASSSTGGVRQPQHF.

A remark on this clone: This sample also contains other DNA sequences that code for the same CDR3. This chain links TRBV11-2 with TRBJ1-5; D gene uncertain. V lost 3 bases to trimming and J lost 4 bases, with 7 bases between them. CDR1 and CDR2 (germline): SGHAT, FQNNGV. CDR3 length: 13 amino acids. CDR3 sequence (DNA): TGTGCCAGCAGCTTGGCCGGGAATCAGCCCCAGCATTTT. Residues: CASSLAGNQPQHF.

A note on this clone: Other DNA sequences of this sample code for an identical CDR3. The chain recombines TRBV2 with TRBJ1-1, with a weak D call TRBD1 (5 bases). The CDR3 spans 14 residues. The V gene's germline CDR1 is SNHLY and CDR2 FYNNEI. Trimming took 3 bases from V and 0 from J, leaving 8 bases between them. The CDR3 DNA reads TGTGCCAGCAGTGAGGGCAGGGTGAACACTGAAGCTTTCTTT. Encoded protein: CASSEGRVNTEAFF.

The chain uses TRBV7-8 and TRBJ1-5; D not resolved. The CDR3 extends over 15 amino acids. Germline-derived CDR1 and CDR2 are SGHVS and FQNEAQ. Trimming removed 1 base at V and 3 bases at J, with 10 bases between. CDR3 in amino acids: CASSLVVGFNQPQHF. CDR3 DNA sequence: TGTGCCAGCAGCTTAGTTGTGGGGTTCAATCAGCCCCAGCATTTT.

Concerning this clone: The sample holds other DNA sequences that translate to the same CDR3. The V gene is TRBV28, the J gene TRBJ2-3; D is uncertain. The CDR3 is 12 amino acids. Deletions cut 5 bases from V and 2 bases from J, with 5 bases between. Germline V gene lookup returns CDR1 MDHEN and CDR2 SYDVKM. The CDR3 DNA follows: TGTGCCAGCAGTCTGCTCACAGATACGCAGTATTTT. As protein: CASSLLTDTQYF.

This chain connects TRBV5-4 to TRBJ2-1; the D is unclear. V dropped 4 bases and J dropped 9 bases, with 8 bases sitting between them. This CDR3 spans 11 amino acids. Per the germline V gene, CDR1 is SGHNT and CDR2 is YYREEE (reference sequence). CDR3 DNA sequence: TGTGCCAGCAGCGGGCCACTTGAGCAGTTCTTC. Protein product: CASSGPLEQFF. Full variable domain (missing parts from reference TRBV5-4 and TRBJ2-1): ETGVTQSPTHLIKTRGQQVTLRCSSQSGHNTVSWYQQALGQGPQFIFQYYREEENGRGNFPPRFSGLQFPNYSSELNVNALELDDSALYLCASSGPLEQFFGPGTRLTVL.

This chain uses TRBV7-9 with TRBJ2-1; TRBD2 matches at 7 bases. J lost 6 bases, V lost 6 bases, and 5 bases had no gene match. There are 13 residues in the CDR3. CDR1 SEHNR and CDR2 FQNEAQ come from the germline V gene (reference sequence). CDR3: CASRKLAINEQFF. The CDR3 DNA follows: TGTGCCAGCAGGAAACTAGCGATCAATGAGCAGTTCTTC. The entire variable domain, with the rest obtained from reference TRBV7-9 and TRBJ2-1, is as follows: DTGVSQNPRHKITKRGQNVTFRCDPISEHNRLYWYRQTLGQGPEFLTYFQNEAQLEKSRLLSDRFSAERPKGSFSTLEIQRTEQGDSAMYLCASRKLAINEQFFGPGTRLTVL.

The gene calls are TRBV28 and TRBJ2-3; no clear D. Germline CDR1 and CDR2: MDHEN and SYDVKM. The length of the CDR3 is 15 residues. Trimming removed 2 bases at V and 1 base at J, with 10 bases between. The CDR3 protein is CASSLNAPGTDTQYF. As DNA, the CDR3 is TGTGCCAGCAGTTTAAACGCCCCGGGCACAGATACGCAGTATTTT.

V usage is TRBV2 and J usage is TRBJ1-1; D is uncertain. CDR3 length equals 14 residues. CDR1 is SNHLY and CDR2 is FYNNEI in the germline V gene. Between the trimmed V and J ends, which lost 6 bases and 5 bases, there was a span of 16 bases. CDR3 sequence reads: CASSADPGGTEAFF. The CDR3 DNA reads as TGTGCCAGCAGCGCGGACCCGGGAGGGACTGAAGCTTTCTTT.